Listed below are T cell receptor beta chains from one sample, sequenced in a study of graft-versus-host responses after intestinal transplantation. Measured with immunoSEQ multiplex PCR; TCRdb has only the in-frame clones, and not every one. Here the sample spans fewer than 45,000 clones, around 96% being singletons. The sample in question was PBMCs, obtained 16 days after intestinal transplant. The receptors here all came from a human patient who received an intestinal transplant, so some T cells may come from the graft donor. Both conserved end residues are part of each CDR3. A D gene is named only where the DNA matches it firmly. Clone sizes are given selectively: once, few, many, or a class where the clone is expanded.

d_call	j_call	v_call	cdr3_length	clone_size	cdr3_aa	cdr3_nt
.	TRBJ1-5	TRBV5-6	14	.	CASSFQPSNQPQHF	TGTGCCAGCAGCTTCCAGCCTAGCAATCAGCCCCAGCATTTT
.	TRBJ2-2	TRBV28	14	once	CASGSQGTTGELFF	TGTGCCAGCGGGTCGCAGGGGACGACCGGGGAGCTGTTTTTT
.	TRBJ2-7	TRBV5-6	14	.	CASAQVGTPSEQYF	TGTGCCAGCGCCCAAGTAGGCACGCCAAGTGAGCAGTACTTC
.	TRBJ2-5	TRBV7-8	12	.	CASSLLLETQYF	TGTGCCAGCAGCTTACTGTTGGAGACCCAGTACTTC
.	TRBJ1-5	TRBV5-1	16	.	CASSLAGGYSNQPQHF	TGCGCCAGCAGCTTGGCCGGGGGCTATAGCAATCAGCCCCAGCATTTT
.	TRBJ2-1	TRBV7-8	17	.	CASSLALGGSTYNEQFF	TGTGCCAGCAGCTTAGCCTTAGGAGGGAGCACATACAATGAGCAGTTCTTC
TRBD2	TRBJ2-7	TRBV4-3	16	.	CASSQDRGLGTYEQYF	TGCGCCAGCAGCCAAGATCGGGGACTAGGTACCTACGAGCAGTACTTC
.	TRBJ1-6	TRBV6-5	13	.	CAASTTYNSPLRF	TGTGCCGCCTCTACGACCTATAATTCACCCCTCCGCTTT
TRBD1	TRBJ1-5	TRBV7-6	19	.	CASSTPGQGRGYSNQPQHF	TGTGCCAGCAGCACCCCGGGACAGGGGAGGGGGTATAGCAATCAGCCCCAGCATTTT
.	TRBJ1-2	TRBV7-2	14	few	CASRRNSRNYGYTF	TGTGCCAGCAGACGTAACTCGCGGAACTATGGCTACACCTTC
TRBD2	TRBJ2-7	TRBV4-2	18	.	CASSTVTSGRIGNYEQYF	TGTGCCAGCAGCACTGTAACTAGCGGGAGGATTGGGAACTACGAGCAGTACTTC
.	TRBJ1-5	TRBV27	13	few	CASSWGEGQPQHF	TGTGCCAGCAGTTGGGGGGAGGGACAGCCCCAGCATTTT
.	TRBJ2-5	TRBV7-2	15	.	CASSYVQSDQETQYF	TGTGCCAGCAGCTACGTCCAGTCGGACCAAGAGACCCAGTACTTC
.	TRBJ2-3	TRBV11-2	14	.	CASSFDPTADTQYF	TGTGCCAGCAGCTTCGACCCGACGGCAGATACGCAGTATTTT
.	TRBJ1-1	TRBV4-1	14	few	CASSQLGEGSEAFF	TGCGCCAGCAGCCAACTAGGGGAGGGGTCGGAAGCTTTCTTT
TRBD1	TRBJ1-2	TRBV29-1	17	.	CSVEKGQGGNFNYGYTF	TGCAGCGTTGAAAAGGGACAGGGGGGAAATTTTAACTATGGCTACACCTTC
TRBD1	TRBJ2-3	TRBV28	15	.	CASRKQGVSTDTQYF	TGTGCCAGCCGAAAACAGGGGGTAAGCACAGATACGCAGTATTTT
.	TRBJ2-5	TRBV18	14	once	CASSDRELQETQYF	TGTGCCAGCTCAGACCGGGAACTCCAAGAGACCCAGTACTTC